Listed below are T cell receptor beta chains from one sample, sequenced in a study of blood T cell repertoires in COVID-19. Clones were read by immunoSEQ multiplex PCR, and TCRdb kept only the in-frame ones, dropping some. The data show about 270,000 clones, approximately 85% seen once. Sequenced sample: peripheral blood. All receptors come from a human donor in a cohort sampled during active COVID-19. Each CDR3 is given with its conserved first and last residue. Each record gives: D gene, J gene, clone size, V gene, CDR3 DNA, CDR3 protein. The D gene is left open where the match is weak. The size entry is marked missing in some rows and otherwise reads once, few, many or a size class.

TRBD1	TRBJ1-1	NA	TRBV28	TGTGCCAGCAATATCGGGGGACAGGGTAAAACTGAAGCTTTCTTT	CASNIGGQGKTEAFF
TRBD2	TRBJ2-5	many	TRBV5-1	TGCGCCAGCAGCCACAAACTAGCGGGGGAGACCCAGTACTTC	CASSHKLAGETQYF
TRBD1	TRBJ1-1	once	TRBV6-5	TGTGCCATACAGGGGGCGGTCCCTGAAGCTTTCTTT	CAIQGAVPEAFF
NA	TRBJ1-3	NA	TRBV3-1/TRBV3-2	TGTGCCAGCAGCCGAAGGGGCTCTGGAAACACCATATATTTT	CASSRRGSGNTIYF
NA	TRBJ1-2	NA	TRBV21-1	TGTGCCAGCAGCAAAGAAGGACAGGGGATAGGTGGCTACACCTTC	CASSKEGQGIGGYTF
TRBD1	TRBJ1-1	NA	TRBV6-6	TGTGCCAGCAGGTCGGGCGTAACAGGGGATTCTAGAGCTTTCTTT	CASRSGVTGDSRAFF
NA	TRBJ2-6	NA	TRBV5-6	TGTGCCAGCAGCTGGGTTCGGGCTGGGGCCAACGTCCTGACTTTC	CASSWVRAGANVLTF
NA	TRBJ1-2	NA	TRBV18	TGTGCCAGCTCACCGAGGGAATCCTATGGCTACACCTTC	CASSPRESYGYTF
NA	TRBJ2-1	NA	TRBV2	TGTGCCAGCAGTGACCACTACAATGAGCAGTTCTTC	CASSDHYNEQFF
TRBD2	TRBJ2-7	NA	TRBV28	TGTGCCAGCAGTTTATACCTAGCGGGAGGGCATGGGGGAGACGAGCAGTACTTC	CASSLYLAGGHGGDEQYF
TRBD2	TRBJ2-7	NA	TRBV11-2	TGTGCCAGCAGCTTATCGGGGGGGGGTTCCCCAGCCTACGAGCAGTACTTC	CASSLSGGGSPAYEQYF
TRBD2	TRBJ2-3	NA	TRBV18	TGTGCCAGCTCACCCGGACTAGCGGGAGCTCGCACAGATACGCAGTATTTT	CASSPGLAGARTDTQYF
NA	TRBJ2-1	NA	TRBV5-4	TGTGCCAGCAGCTTAGGAGGGTACGATGAGCAGTTCTTC	CASSLGGYDEQFF
NA	TRBJ1-3	NA	TRBV7-9	TGTGCCAGCAGCTTAGCGGCCCTCCAAAACTCTGGAAACACCATATATTTT	CASSLAALQNSGNTIYF
TRBD1	TRBJ2-5	NA	TRBV5-4	TGTGCCAGCAGCACCAACAGGGGGTCAGAGACCCAGTACTTC	CASSTNRGSETQYF
NA	TRBJ1-2	once	TRBV6-5	TGTGCCAGCAGTTTTGCCAGAATTAACTATGGCTACACCTTC	CASSFARINYGYTF
NA	TRBJ1-5	NA	TRBV28	TGTGCCAGCAGTTTCGCCAGGGTTCAGCCCCAGCATTTT	CASSFARVQPQHF
TRBD2	TRBJ2-5	NA	TRBV5-1	TGCGCCAGCAGCTTGTCGGGACTAGAGTGGGAGACCCAGTACTTC	CASSLSGLEWETQYF
NA	TRBJ2-5	NA	TRBV18	TGTGCCAGCTCACCTTTCCCAAAAGAGACCCAGTACTTC	CASSPFPKETQYF
NA	TRBJ1-1	once	TRBV19	TGTGCCAGTAGTATTCAGGTGAACACTGAAGCTTTCTTT	CASSIQVNTEAFF
NA	TRBJ1-1	NA	TRBV5-1	TGCGCCAGCAGCTTGGGCCCGGACAGCTTGAACACTGAAGCTTTCTTT	CASSLGPDSLNTEAFF
NA	TRBJ2-2	NA	TRBV5-3	TGTGCCAGAAGCGCCGCCACCACAGGCACCGGGGAGCTGTTTTTT	CARSAATTGTGELFF
TRBD2	TRBJ2-7	NA	TRBV3-1/TRBV3-2	TGTGCCAGCAGCCCCGGGACTAGCTCCTACGAGCAGTACTTC	CASSPGTSSYEQYF
TRBD1	TRBJ2-1	NA	TRBV5-1	TGCGCCAGCAGCTGGGGACAGGGGTCATACAATGAGCAGTTCTTC	CASSWGQGSYNEQFF
NA	TRBJ2-3	NA	TRBV29-1	TGCAGCGTTGGGGTAGCCCGCACAGATACGCAGTATTTT	CSVGVARTDTQYF
NA	TRBJ1-6	NA	TRBV28	TGTGCCAGCAGTTCTGGCTCACCCCTCCACTTT	CASSSGSPLHF
TRBD1	TRBJ2-1	NA	TRBV18	TGTGCCAGCTCTCGGGACAGTATCCATGAGCAGTTCTTC	CASSRDSIHEQFF
TRBD2	TRBJ2-7	few	TRBV5-4	TGTGCCAGCAGCTCGATGACTAGCGGGAGCTTCTACGAGCAGTACTTC	CASSSMTSGSFYEQYF
TRBD1	TRBJ2-1	NA	TRBV7-9	TGTGCCAGCAGCTTTACCGGGACAGTTTACAATGAGCAGTTCTTC	CASSFTGTVYNEQFF
NA	TRBJ1-3	once	TRBV3-1/TRBV3-2	TGTGCCAGCAGCCAAAACGGAGCCTCTGGAAACACCATATATTTT	CASSQNGASGNTIYF
NA	TRBJ2-2	NA	TRBV6-6	TGTGCCAGCATACAACAGGGCGCGGGCACCGGGGAGCTGTTTTTT	CASIQQGAGTGELFF
TRBD1	TRBJ1-1	NA	TRBV30	TGTGTCGTGGGACAGGCGAACACTGAAGCTTTCTTT	CVVGQANTEAFF
TRBD2	TRBJ2-1	NA	TRBV28	TGTGCCTCCCTCGGGACTAGCAATGAGCAGTTCTTC	CASLGTSNEQFF
TRBD1	TRBJ2-2	NA	TRBV7-3	TGTGCCAGCAGCCCTCAGGGGGTGGTGTCCGGGGAGCTGTTTTTT	CASSPQGVVSGELFF
NA	TRBJ2-5	NA	TRBV6-5	TGTGCCAGCAGTCGCGCCTCCTCCAAAGAGACCCAGTACTTC	CASSRASSKETQYF
TRBD2	TRBJ2-7	NA	TRBV5-4	TGTGCCAGCAGCGGAGGGACTAGCGGGACCTACGAGCAGTACTTC	CASSGGTSGTYEQYF
TRBD2	TRBJ2-1	NA	TRBV7-9	TGTGCCAGCAGCCCTGCACTAGCGGGAGGGAGTGAGCAGTTCTTC	CASSPALAGGSEQFF
NA	TRBJ2-3	NA	TRBV28	TGTGCCAGCCGGGACACTCGCACAGATACGCAGTATTTT	CASRDTRTDTQYF
TRBD1	TRBJ2-1	once	TRBV6-6	TGTGCCAGCAATCCCGGACAGGGGAACGGTGAGCAGTTCTTC	CASNPGQGNGEQFF
TRBD2	TRBJ2-1	NA	TRBV6-4	TGTGCCAGCAGTGAATGGAGCGGGGCAGGGAACAATGAGCAGTTCTTC	CASSEWSGAGNNEQFF
NA	TRBJ2-1	NA	TRBV14	TGTGCCAGCAGCCAAGATCTGACTTTCAATGAGCAGTTCTTC	CASSQDLTFNEQFF
TRBD1	TRBJ2-2	once	TRBV3-1/TRBV3-2	TGTGCCAGCAGCCGCAGGGGGCAGGGGACCGGGGAGCTGTTTTTT	CASSRRGQGTGELFF
NA	TRBJ1-4	NA	TRBV15	TGTGCCACCAGCAGAGATAACGGGGGACTGTTTTTT	CATSRDNGGLFF